The TCR beta chain described here comes from a study of cytomegalovirus exposure and HLA in healthy donors. Points from the study as a whole: Relative to equally common others, HLA-associated TCR beta chains showed greater clonal expansion in a later analysis. TCR beta V segments were, for the most part, productive about 87% or about 30% of the time in an earlier analysis.

Trimming pared 3 bases from V and 2 bases from J, leaving 11 bases between. Germline assignment: CDR1 SQVTM and CDR2 ANQGSEA. This CDR3 region has 14 residues. As for this clone: What it recognizes is unknown.

This PCR relied on a set of 60 Vbeta primers and 13 Jbeta primers. As processed by the authors: Later reanalysis found 75 million to 95 million unique TCR beta chains, around 10 million of them shared. The protocol was immunoSEQ multiplex PCR, while the TCRdb copy is restricted to in-frame clones and leaves out a portion. D and trimming come from the DNA, and the V and J calls and clone size come from that table. This listing includes more than 130,000 clones. The chain links TRBV29-1 to TRBJ2-1, with a weak D call TRBD1 (6 bases). The sample consisted of PBMCs. This clonotype originated in a man between 35 and 55 years old in good health and CMV-seronegative. CDR3 DNA: TGCAGCGTTGAGGACAGTGCGACCTACAATGAGCAGTTCTTC. Its translation: CSVEDSATYNEQFF.